This T cell receptor (beta chain) was recovered during a study of blood T cell repertoires in COVID-19. Per germline, CDR1 ENHRY and CDR2 SYGVKD. V shed 4 bases and J shed 7 bases, with 11 bases lying between them. The CDR3 is made up of 14 amino acids. Sequenced by immunoSEQ multiplex PCR; TCRdb stores in-frame clones only, minus some. The data show approximately 190,000 clones, about 80% seen once. Input material: peripheral blood. The sequence derives from a man between 60 and 70 years old with acute or convalescent COVID-19. This chain connects TRBV10-3 to TRBJ1-6; D gene ambiguous. CDR3 in amino acids: CAISARGENSPLHF. The CDR3, as DNA: TGTGCCATCAGTGCGCGCGGGGAAAATTCACCCCTCCACTTT.